A selection of T cell receptor beta chains follows, all from one sample in a study of PD-L1 blockade in urothelial cancer. The table came from immunoSEQ multiplex PCR; TCRdb's copy has only in-frame clones and leaves some out. The repertoire includes 35,000 or so clones, about 87% of them detected once, and 15% to 19% sits in the top ten. The starting material was PBMCs, obtained around atezolizumab (anti-PD-L1) treatment. These TCRs come from a man aged 60-69 years with urothelial cancer. CDR3s include the opening cysteine and the closing phenylalanine or tryptophan. D genes are given only for firm matches. The size field is filled for only some rows; it gives once, few, many or a size class.

clone size	V gene	J gene	D gene	CDR3 DNA	CDR3 protein
.	TRBV7-9	TRBJ2-5	TRBD2	TGTGCCAGCAGGCCCACTAGCGGGAGGACCTTATCGGAGACCCAGTACTTC	CASRPTSGRTLSETQYF
once	TRBV28	TRBJ1-3	.	TGTGCCAGCAGTTTATCAACTACAGGGCCCTCTGGAAACACCATATATTTT	CASSLSTTGPSGNTIYF
.	TRBV27	TRBJ2-3	.	TGTGCCAGCAGTTTGAGGGCCGGCACAGATACGCAGTATTTT	CASSLRAGTDTQYF
.	TRBV9	TRBJ2-5	.	TGTGCCAGCAGCGTAGAACCATCCAAGAAGGGGGAGACCCAGTACTTC	CASSVEPSKKGETQYF
.	TRBV18	TRBJ2-3	TRBD1	TGTGCCAGCTCACCCCGGGACAGGCCACAAACAGATACGCAGTATTTT	CASSPRDRPQTDTQYF
few	TRBV7-2	TRBJ2-2	.	TGTGCCAGCAGCTGGGGGGCCGGGGAGCTGTTTTTT	CASSWGAGELFF
once	TRBV4-3	TRBJ2-7	.	TGCGCCAGCAGCCCGGGCCAGGGGGGAACCTACGAGCAGTACTTC	CASSPGQGGTYEQYF
.	TRBV5-1	TRBJ2-3	.	TGCGCCAGCAGCTTGGGCCGTGCGGTCACAGATACGCAGTATTTT	CASSLGRAVTDTQYF
.	TRBV7-2	TRBJ2-5	.	TGTGCCAGCAGCTTAGCGGAGGGTATGGAGACCCAGTACTTC	CASSLAEGMETQYF
.	TRBV5-1	TRBJ2-5	TRBD2	TGCGCCAGCAGCCACGGACTAGCGGGAGGGCGGGGGACCCAGTACTTC	CASSHGLAGGRGTQYF
.	TRBV2	TRBJ2-6	TRBD2	TGTGCCAGCTCCTCCCCCCCCACTAGCGGGACCATCTCTGGGGCCAACGTCCTGACTTTC	CASSSPPTSGTISGANVLTF
few	TRBV29-1	TRBJ1-5	.	TGCAGCGTTGAAATGATTAGGGGTGGGCCCCAGCATTTT	CSVEMIRGGPQHF
few	TRBV9	TRBJ2-5	TRBD2	TGTGCCAGCAGCGTAAGAGCGGGAGGGCCATTAGCAGAGACCCAGTACTTC	CASSVRAGGPLAETQYF
.	TRBV6-4	TRBJ2-3	TRBD2	TGTGCCAGCAGTTTTAGCGGGAGAGACACAGATACGCAGTATTTT	CASSFSGRDTDTQYF
.	TRBV14	TRBJ2-1	.	TGTGCCAGCAGCCTCCTGGGAGGACTCACCTACAATGAGCAGTTCTTC	CASSLLGGLTYNEQFF
.	TRBV6-5	TRBJ1-1	.	TGTGCCAGCAGTTACCAGGGAGGGACTGAAGCTTTCTTT	CASSYQGGTEAFF
few	TRBV12-5	TRBJ2-1	.	TGTGCTAGTGGTTTGGTCTTGGAGCAGTTCTTC	CASGLVLEQFF
.	TRBV6-6	TRBJ2-1	TRBD2	TGTGCCAGCAGTTCTAGCGGGGTCTCCTACAATGAGCAGTTCTTC	CASSSSGVSYNEQFF
.	TRBV11-3	TRBJ2-3	.	TGTGCCAGCAGCCGAGCGGGTAGCACAGATACGCAGTATTTT	CASSRAGSTDTQYF
.	TRBV28	TRBJ1-6	.	TGTGCCAGCAGTTTATCTTCCGGGTTTGGTTCCTATAATTCACCCCTCCACTTT	CASSLSSGFGSYNSPLHF
.	TRBV2	TRBJ2-7	TRBD1	TGTGCCAGCAGTGTAAGACAGGGCGAGCAGTACTTC	CASSVRQGEQYF
.	TRBV9	TRBJ2-5	.	TGTGCCAGCAGCCGCCGGGTGAGGGAGACCCAGTACTTC	CASSRRVRETQYF
once	TRBV27	TRBJ2-7	TRBD2	TGTGCCAGCAGTATAGCGGGAGCCTACGAGCAGTACTTC	CASSIAGAYEQYF
.	TRBV14	TRBJ2-3	.	TGTGCCAGCAGCCAAGGACTAAGCACAGATACGCAGTATTTT	CASSQGLSTDTQYF
.	TRBV7-9	TRBJ1-1	TRBD1	TGTGCCAGCAGCACTGACAGGGTTTCCATAGCCTCCACTGAAGCTTTCTTT	CASSTDRVSIASTEAFF
.	TRBV5-1	TRBJ1-1	TRBD1	TGCGCCAGCAGCTGGGGGGACAGGGGGCAGGCTGAAGCTTTCTTT	CASSWGDRGQAEAFF
.	TRBV7-3	TRBJ2-5	.	TGTGCCAGCAGCTCGACTAGGACCGAGACCCAGTACTTC	CASSSTRTETQYF
.	TRBV11-1	TRBJ2-7	.	TGTGCCAGCAGCTTAGGGACAGATACCTACGAGCAGTACTTC	CASSLGTDTYEQYF